These T cell receptor beta chains were read from a single sample in a study of blood T cell repertoires in COVID-19. Sequencing was performed with immunoSEQ multiplex PCR; in TCRdb, only in-frame clones are kept and a portion is missing. The sample holds about 43,000 clones, around nine tenths seen once. Sequencing was carried out using peripheral blood. Receptor source: a man between 35 and 55 years old with COVID-19, enrolled during active disease. CDR3s include the opening cysteine and the closing phenylalanine or tryptophan. The D gene is left open where the match is weak. Expanded clones are given a class, and other clones once, few, many or no size at all.

TRBV4-1	TRBD1	once	TRBJ1-4	CASSQDSSGTGREKLFF	TGCGCCAGCAGCCAAGATTCCTCCGGGACAGGTCGGGAAAAACTGTTTTTT
TRBV24-1	TRBD2	-	TRBJ2-1	CATGTSGGALYNEQFF	TGTGCCACCGGGACTAGCGGGGGGGCCCTCTACAATGAGCAGTTCTTC
TRBV6-1	TRBD1	-	TRBJ1-5	CASSEEGDRGQPQHF	TGTGCCAGCAGTGAAGAGGGGGACAGGGGGCAGCCCCAGCATTTT
TRBV4-2	-	-	TRBJ2-3	CASSQADTQYF	TGTGCCAGCAGCCAAGCGGATACGCAGTATTTT
TRBV4-1	TRBD1	-	TRBJ2-3	CASSQTGVVTDTQYF	TGCGCCAGCAGCCAAACAGGGGTAGTCACAGATACGCAGTATTTT
TRBV6-5	-	-	TRBJ2-1	CASRRVAGAHNEQFF	TGTGCCAGCAGGAGGGTGGCGGGGGCCCACAATGAGCAGTTCTTC
TRBV7-9	TRBD1	once	TRBJ1-4	CASSFPGQPNEKLFF	TGTGCCAGCAGCTTCCCGGGACAGCCTAATGAAAAACTGTTTTTT
TRBV3-1/TRBV3-2	-	-	TRBJ1-6	CASSHRGSTSPLHF	TGTGCCAGCAGCCACAGGGGAAGCACTTCACCCCTCCACTTT
TRBV19	TRBD1	-	TRBJ1-1	CASSLDRATEAFF	TGTGCCAGTAGTTTAGACAGGGCCACTGAAGCTTTCTTT
TRBV2	-	-	TRBJ2-7	CASGRQFAYEQYF	TGTGCCAGCGGGAGGCAGTTTGCCTACGAGCAGTACTTC
TRBV19	TRBD2	-	TRBJ2-7	CASSPGTSGAMFYEQYF	TGTGCCAGTAGTCCCGGGACTAGCGGGGCTATGTTCTACGAGCAGTACTTC